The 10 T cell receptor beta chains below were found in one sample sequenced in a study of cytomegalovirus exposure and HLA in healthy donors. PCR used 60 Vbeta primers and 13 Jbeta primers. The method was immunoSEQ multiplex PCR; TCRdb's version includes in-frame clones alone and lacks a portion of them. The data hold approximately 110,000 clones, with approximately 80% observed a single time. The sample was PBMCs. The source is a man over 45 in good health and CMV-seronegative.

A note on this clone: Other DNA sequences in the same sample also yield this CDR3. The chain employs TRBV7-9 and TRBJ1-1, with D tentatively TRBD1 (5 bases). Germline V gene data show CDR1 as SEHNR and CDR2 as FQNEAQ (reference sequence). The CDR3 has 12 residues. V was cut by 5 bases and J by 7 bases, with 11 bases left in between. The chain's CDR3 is CASSLTGGEAFF. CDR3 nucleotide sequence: TGTGCCAGCAGCCTTACAGGCGGTGAAGCTTTCTTT. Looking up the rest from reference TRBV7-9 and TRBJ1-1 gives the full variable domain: DTGVSQNPRHKITKRGQNVTFRCDPISEHNRLYWYRQTLGQGPEFLTYFQNEAQLEKSRLLSDRFSAERPKGSFSTLEIQRTEQGDSAMYLCASSLTGGEAFFGQGTRLTVV.

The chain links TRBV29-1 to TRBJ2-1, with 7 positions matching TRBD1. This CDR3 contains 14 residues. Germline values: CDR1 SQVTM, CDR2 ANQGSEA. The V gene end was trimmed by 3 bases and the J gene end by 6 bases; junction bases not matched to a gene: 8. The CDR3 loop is CSVDRGRLGNEQFF. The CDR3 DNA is TGCAGCGTTGATAGGGGGCGCCTCGGCAATGAGCAGTTCTTC.

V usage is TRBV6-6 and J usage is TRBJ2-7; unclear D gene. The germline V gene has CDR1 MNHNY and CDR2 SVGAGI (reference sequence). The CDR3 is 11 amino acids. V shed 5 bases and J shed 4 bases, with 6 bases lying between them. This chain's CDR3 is CASSGGYEQYF. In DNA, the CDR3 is TGTGCCAGCAGTGGCGGATACGAGCAGTACTTC.

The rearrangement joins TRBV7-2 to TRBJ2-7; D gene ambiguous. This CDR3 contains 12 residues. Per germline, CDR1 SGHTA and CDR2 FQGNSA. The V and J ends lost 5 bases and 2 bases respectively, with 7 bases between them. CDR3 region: CASSPLPYEQYF. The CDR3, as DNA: TGTGCCAGCAGCCCTCTCCCCTACGAGCAGTACTTC. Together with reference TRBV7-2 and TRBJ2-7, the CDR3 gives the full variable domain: GAGVSQSPSNKVTEKGKDVELRCDPISGHTALYWYRQSLGQGLEFLIYFQGNSAPDKSGLPSDRFSAERTGGSVSTLTIQRTQQEDSAVYLCASSPLPYEQYFGPGTRLTVT.

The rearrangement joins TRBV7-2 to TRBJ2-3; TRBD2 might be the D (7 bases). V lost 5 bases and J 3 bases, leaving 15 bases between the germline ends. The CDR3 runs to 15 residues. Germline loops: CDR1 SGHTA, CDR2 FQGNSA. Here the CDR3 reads CASSVGGGWTDTQYF. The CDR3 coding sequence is TGTGCCAGCAGCGTAGGGGGGGGCTGGACAGATACGCAGTATTTT.

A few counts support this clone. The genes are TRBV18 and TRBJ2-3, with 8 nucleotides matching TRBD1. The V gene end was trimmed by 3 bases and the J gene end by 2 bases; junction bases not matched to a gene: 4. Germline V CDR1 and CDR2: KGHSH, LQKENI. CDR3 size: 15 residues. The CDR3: CASSPRTGITDTQYF. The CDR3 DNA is TGTGCCAGCTCACCTAGGACAGGGATCACAGATACGCAGTATTTT.

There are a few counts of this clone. This CDR3 reads CASSSAGQGNNEQFF. CDR3 nucleotide sequence: TGTGCCAGCAGTTCCGCGGGACAGGGTAACAATGAGCAGTTCTTC. The rearrangement joins TRBV28 to TRBJ2-1; TRBD1 agrees at 9 bases. The CDR3 totals 15 residues. Germline V CDR1 and CDR2: MDHEN, SYDVKM. Unmatched junction bases numbered 6, after V lost 4 bases and J lost 5 bases.

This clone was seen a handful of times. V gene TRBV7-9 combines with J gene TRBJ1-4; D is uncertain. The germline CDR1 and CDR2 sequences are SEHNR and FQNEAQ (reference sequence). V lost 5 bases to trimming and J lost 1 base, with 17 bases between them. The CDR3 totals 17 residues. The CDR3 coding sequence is TGTGCCAGCAGCCCATACCGACAAACAATAACTAATGAAAAACTGTTTTTT. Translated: CASSPYRQTITNEKLFF.

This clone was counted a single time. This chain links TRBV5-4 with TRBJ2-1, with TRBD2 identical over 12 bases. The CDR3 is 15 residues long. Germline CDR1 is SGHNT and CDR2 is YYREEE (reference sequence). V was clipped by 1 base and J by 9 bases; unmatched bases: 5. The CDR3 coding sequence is TGTGCCAGCAGCTTGCCTAGCGGGGGGGCGAGTGAGCAGTTCTTC. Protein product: CASSLPSGGASEQFF.

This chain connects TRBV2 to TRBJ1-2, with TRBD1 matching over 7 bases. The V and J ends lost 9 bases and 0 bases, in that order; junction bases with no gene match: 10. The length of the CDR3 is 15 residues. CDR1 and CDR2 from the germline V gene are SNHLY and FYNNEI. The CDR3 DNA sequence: TGTGCCAGAAACCGGGACAGTTTAACTAACTATGGCTACACCTTC. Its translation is CARNRDSLTNYGYTF.